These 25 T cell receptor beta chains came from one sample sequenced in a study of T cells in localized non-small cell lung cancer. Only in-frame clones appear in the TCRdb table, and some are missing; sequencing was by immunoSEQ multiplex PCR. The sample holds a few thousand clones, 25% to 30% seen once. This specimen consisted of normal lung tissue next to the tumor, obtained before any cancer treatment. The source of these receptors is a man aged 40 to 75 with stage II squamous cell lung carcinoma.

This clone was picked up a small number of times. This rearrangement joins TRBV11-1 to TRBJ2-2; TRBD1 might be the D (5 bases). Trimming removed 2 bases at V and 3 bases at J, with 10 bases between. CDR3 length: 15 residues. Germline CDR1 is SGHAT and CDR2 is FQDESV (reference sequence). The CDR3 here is CASSLQGADTGELFF. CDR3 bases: TGTGCCAGCAGCTTACAGGGTGCGGACACCGGGGAGCTGTTTTTT.

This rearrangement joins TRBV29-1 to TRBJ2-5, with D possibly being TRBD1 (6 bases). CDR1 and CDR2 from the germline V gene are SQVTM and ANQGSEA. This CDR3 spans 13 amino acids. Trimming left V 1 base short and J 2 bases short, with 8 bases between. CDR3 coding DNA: TGCAGCGTTGAAGGCAGGGGACAAGAGACCCAGTACTTC. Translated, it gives CSVEGRGQETQYF.

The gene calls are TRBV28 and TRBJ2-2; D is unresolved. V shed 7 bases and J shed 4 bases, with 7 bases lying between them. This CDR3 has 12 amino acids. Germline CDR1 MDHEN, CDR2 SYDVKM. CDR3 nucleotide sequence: TGTGCCAGCATGAGAAGCACCGGGGAGCTGTTTTTT. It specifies CASMRSTGELFF. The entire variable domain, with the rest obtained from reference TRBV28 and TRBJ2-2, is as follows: DVKVTQSSRYLVKRTGEKVFLECVQDMDHENMFWYRQDPGLGLRLIYFSYDVKMKEKGDIPEGYSVSREKKERFSLILESASTNQTSMYLCASMRSTGELFFGEGSRLTVL.

The CDR3 reads CASSPDQGGTEAFF. In nucleotides, the CDR3 is TGTGCCAGCTCACCAGACCAGGGGGGCACTGAAGCTTTCTTT. The chain has TRBV18 and TRBJ1-1; 7 bases are shared with TRBD1. This CDR3 comprises 14 residues. Germline V lookup: CDR1 KGHSH, CDR2 LQKENI. V was pared by 2 bases and J by 4 bases, with 4 bases of the junction left unmatched.

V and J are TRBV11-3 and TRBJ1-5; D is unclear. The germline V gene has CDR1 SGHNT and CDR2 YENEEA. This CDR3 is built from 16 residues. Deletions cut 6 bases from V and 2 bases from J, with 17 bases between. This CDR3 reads CASSASDDVGNQPQHF. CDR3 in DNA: TGTGCCAGCAGTGCGAGCGATGATGTGGGCAATCAGCCCCAGCATTTT.

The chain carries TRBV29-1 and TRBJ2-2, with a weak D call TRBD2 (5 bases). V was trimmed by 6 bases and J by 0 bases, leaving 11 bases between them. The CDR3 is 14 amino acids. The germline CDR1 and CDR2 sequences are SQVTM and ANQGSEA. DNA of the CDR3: TGCAGCGTGCGAGCGGAGCCGAACACCGGGGAGCTGTTTTTT. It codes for CSVRAEPNTGELFF.

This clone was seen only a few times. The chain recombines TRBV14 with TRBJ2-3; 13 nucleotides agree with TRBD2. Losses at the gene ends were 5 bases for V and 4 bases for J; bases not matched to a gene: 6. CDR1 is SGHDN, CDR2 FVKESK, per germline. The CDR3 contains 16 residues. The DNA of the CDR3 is TGTGCCAGCAGCACCTGGACTAGCGGGAGTGCAGATACGCAGTATTTT. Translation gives CASSTWTSGSADTQYF.

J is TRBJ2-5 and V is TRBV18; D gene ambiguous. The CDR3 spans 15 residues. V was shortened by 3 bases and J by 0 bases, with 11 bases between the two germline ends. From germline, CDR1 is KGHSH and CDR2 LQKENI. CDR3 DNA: TGTGCCAGCTCACCGTCCCCCGGGTACCAAGAGACCCAGTACTTC. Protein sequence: CASSPSPGYQETQYF.

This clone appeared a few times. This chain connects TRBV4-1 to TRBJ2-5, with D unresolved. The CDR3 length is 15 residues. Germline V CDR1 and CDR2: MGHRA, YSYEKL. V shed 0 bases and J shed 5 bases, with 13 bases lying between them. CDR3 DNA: TGCGCCAGCAGCCAAGAGGCAGACTTACCGGAGACCCAGTACTTC. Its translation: CASSQEADLPETQYF.

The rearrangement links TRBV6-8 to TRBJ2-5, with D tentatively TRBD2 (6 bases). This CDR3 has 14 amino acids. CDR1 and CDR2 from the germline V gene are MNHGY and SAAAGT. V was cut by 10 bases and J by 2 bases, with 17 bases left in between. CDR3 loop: CAIGRLGTQETQYF. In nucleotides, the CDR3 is TGTGCCATCGGGAGACTCGGGACTCAAGAGACCCAGTACTTC.

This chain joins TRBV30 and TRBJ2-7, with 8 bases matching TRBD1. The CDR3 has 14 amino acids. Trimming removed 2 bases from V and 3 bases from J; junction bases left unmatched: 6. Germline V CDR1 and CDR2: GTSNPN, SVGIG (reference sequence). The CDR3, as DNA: TGTGCCTGGAGTTCCGGGACAGGAGACTACGAGCAGTACTTC. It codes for CAWSSGTGDYEQYF. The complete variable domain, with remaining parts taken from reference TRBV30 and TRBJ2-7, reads SQTIHQWPATLVQPVGSPLSLECTVEGTSNPNLYWYRQAAGRGLQLLFYSVGIGQISSEVPQNLSASRPQDRQFILSSKKLLLSDSGFYLCAWSSGTGDYEQYFGPGTRLTVT.

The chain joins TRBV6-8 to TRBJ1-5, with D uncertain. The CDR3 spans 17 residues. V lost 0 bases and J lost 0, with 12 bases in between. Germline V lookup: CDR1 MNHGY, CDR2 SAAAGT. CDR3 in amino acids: CASSYSPGHYSNQPQHF. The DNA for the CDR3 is TGTGCCAGCAGTTACTCGCCAGGCCACTATAGCAATCAGCCCCAGCATTTT.

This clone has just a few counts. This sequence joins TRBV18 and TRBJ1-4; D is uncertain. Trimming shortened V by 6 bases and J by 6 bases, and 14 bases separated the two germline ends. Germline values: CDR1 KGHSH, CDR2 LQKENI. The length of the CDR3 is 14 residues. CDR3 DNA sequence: TGTGCCAGCTCTCCTACTGCTGGTTATGAAAAACTGTTTTTT. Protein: CASSPTAGYEKLFF.

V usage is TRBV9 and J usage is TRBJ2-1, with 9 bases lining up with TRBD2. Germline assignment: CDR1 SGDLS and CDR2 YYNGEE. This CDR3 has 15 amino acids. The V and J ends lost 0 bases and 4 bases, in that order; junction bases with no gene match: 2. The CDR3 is CASSVETSGYNEQFF. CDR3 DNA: TGTGCCAGCAGCGTAGAGACTAGCGGTTACAATGAGCAGTTCTTC.

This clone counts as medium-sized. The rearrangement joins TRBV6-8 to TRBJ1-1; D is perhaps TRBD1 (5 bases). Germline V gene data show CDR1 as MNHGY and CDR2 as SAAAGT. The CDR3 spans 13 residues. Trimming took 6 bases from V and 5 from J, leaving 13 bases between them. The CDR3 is CASRPRGGTEAFF. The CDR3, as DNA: TGTGCCAGCAGGCCGAGGGGAGGGACTGAAGCTTTCTTT.

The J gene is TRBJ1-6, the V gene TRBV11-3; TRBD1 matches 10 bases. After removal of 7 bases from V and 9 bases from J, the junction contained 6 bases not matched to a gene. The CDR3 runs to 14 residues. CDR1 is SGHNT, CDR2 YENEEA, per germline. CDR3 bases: TGTGCCAGCACCGAGACAGGGGGCGGTTCACCCCTCCACTTT. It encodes CASTETGGGSPLHF.

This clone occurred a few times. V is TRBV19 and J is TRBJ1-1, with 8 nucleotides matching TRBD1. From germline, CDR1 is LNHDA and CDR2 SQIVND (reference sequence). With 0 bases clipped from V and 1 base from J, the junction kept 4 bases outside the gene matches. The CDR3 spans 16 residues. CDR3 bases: TGTGCCAGTAGTATAGAAATCCAGGGGGCGAACACTGAAGCTTTCTTT. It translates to CASSIEIQGANTEAFF.

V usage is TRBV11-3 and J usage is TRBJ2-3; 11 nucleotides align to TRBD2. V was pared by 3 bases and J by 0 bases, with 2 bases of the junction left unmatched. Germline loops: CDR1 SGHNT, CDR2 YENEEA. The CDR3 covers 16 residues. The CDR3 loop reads CASSFSGGVSTDTQYF. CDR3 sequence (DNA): TGTGCCAGCAGCTTTAGCGGGGGGGTTAGCACAGATACGCAGTATTTT.

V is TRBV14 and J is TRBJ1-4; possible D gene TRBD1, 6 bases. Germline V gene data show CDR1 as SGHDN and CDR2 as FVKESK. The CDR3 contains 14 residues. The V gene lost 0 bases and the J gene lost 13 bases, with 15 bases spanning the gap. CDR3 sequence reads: CASSQESSGVRLFF. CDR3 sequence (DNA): TGTGCCAGCAGCCAAGAAAGCTCAGGGGTTCGACTGTTTTTT.

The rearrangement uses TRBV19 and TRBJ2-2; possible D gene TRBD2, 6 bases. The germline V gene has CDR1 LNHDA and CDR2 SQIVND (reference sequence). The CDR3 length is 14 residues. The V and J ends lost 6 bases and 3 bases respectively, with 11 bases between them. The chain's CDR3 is CASRRGLYTGELFF. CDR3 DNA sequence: TGTGCCAGTAGACGGGGACTCTACACCGGGGAGCTGTTTTTT.

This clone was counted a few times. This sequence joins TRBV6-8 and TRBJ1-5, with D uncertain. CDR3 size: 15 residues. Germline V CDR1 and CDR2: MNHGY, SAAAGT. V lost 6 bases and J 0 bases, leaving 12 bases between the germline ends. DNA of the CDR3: TGTGCCAGCAGCCCGGACCGAACTAGCAATCAGCCCCAGCATTTT. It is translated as CASSPDRTSNQPQHF.

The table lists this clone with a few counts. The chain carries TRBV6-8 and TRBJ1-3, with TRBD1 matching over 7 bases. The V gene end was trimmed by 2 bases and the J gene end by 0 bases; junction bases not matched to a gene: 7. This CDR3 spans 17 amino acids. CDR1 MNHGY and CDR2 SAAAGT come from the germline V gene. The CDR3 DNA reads TGTGCCAGCAGTTACACTTCGACAGGGCGCTCTGGAAACACCATATATTTT. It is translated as CASSYTSTGRSGNTIYF.

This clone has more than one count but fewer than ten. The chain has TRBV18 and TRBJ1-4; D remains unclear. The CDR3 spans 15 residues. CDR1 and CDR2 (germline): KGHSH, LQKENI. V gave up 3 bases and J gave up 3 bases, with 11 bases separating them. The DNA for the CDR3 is TGTGCCAGCTCACCTCAAGTACTTTCTAATGAAAAACTGTTTTTT. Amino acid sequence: CASSPQVLSNEKLFF.

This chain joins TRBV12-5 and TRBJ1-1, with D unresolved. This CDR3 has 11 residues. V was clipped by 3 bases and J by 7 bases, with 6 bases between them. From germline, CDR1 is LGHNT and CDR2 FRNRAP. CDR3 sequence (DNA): TGTGCTAGTGGTTTAGGGAGTGAAGCTTTCTTT. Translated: CASGLGSEAFF.

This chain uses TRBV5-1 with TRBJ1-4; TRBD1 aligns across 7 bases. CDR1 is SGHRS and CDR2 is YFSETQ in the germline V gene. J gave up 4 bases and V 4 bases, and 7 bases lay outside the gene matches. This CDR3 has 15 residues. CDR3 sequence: CASSVTTGFNEKLFF. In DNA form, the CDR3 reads TGCGCCAGCAGCGTCACGACAGGGTTTAATGAAAAACTGTTTTTT.